Each of the 5 T cell receptor beta chains below was sequenced from the same sample in a study of cytomegalovirus exposure and HLA in healthy donors. PCR involved 60 Vbeta and 13 Jbeta primers. TCRdb keeps only in-frame clones here, not all; method: immunoSEQ multiplex PCR. The sample comprises 150,000 to 200,000 clones, roughly 77% of which are singletons, and around 2.1% rests with the top ten. The specimen sequenced was PBMCs. The receptors were gathered from a man between 50 and 59 years old in good health and CMV-seropositive.

This chain connects TRBV4-2 to TRBJ2-1; 8 positions match TRBD2. Trimming removed 0 bases from V and 8 bases from J; junction bases left unmatched: 9. The germline V gene encodes CDR1 LGHNA and CDR2 YNFKEQ. CDR3 length equals 16 residues. CDR3 amino acids: CASSQEGTSNFHEQFF. Here the CDR3 DNA reads TGTGCCAGCAGCCAAGAGGGGACTAGTAATTTCCATGAGCAGTTCTTC.

A few counts support this clone. The V call is TRBV5-6, the J call TRBJ2-5; 8 positions agree with TRBD2. Germline V gene lookup returns CDR1 SGHDT and CDR2 YYEEEE. The CDR3 loop spans 13 amino acids. J was trimmed by 5 bases and V by 6 bases; bases with no gene match: 6. CDR3 DNA: TGTGCCAGCACCTCGGGGGGGAGGGAGACCCAGTACTTC. Its translation is CASTSGGRETQYF.

A few counts support this clone. As DNA, the CDR3 is TGTGCCAGCAGCTTACAACAGAACACTGAAGCTTTCTTT. This gives the protein CASSLQQNTEAFF. This chain links TRBV7-3 with TRBJ1-1, with unresolved D. The V gene's germline CDR1 is SGHTA and CDR2 FQGTGA. Trimming stripped 2 bases from V and 1 base from J, with 5 bases between. CDR3 length equals 13 residues. Based on the CDR3 plus reference TRBV7-3 and TRBJ1-1, the full variable domain is GAGVSQTPSNKVTEKGKYVELRCDPISGHTALYWYRQSLGQGPEFLIYFQGTGAADDSGLPNDRFFAVRPEGSVSTLKIQRTERGDSAVYLCASSLQQNTEAFFGQGTRLTVV.

Comments on this clone: Distinct nucleotide sequences in the sample also encode this CDR3. The V gene is TRBV4-1, the J gene TRBJ1-1; TRBD1 aligns across 7 bases. Germline V gene data show CDR1 as MGHRA and CDR2 as YSYEKL. The V segment lost 4 bases and the J segment 5 bases; nucleotides outside the gene matches: 7. This CDR3 has 14 residues. In DNA, the CDR3 is TGCGCCAGCAGCCCTCAGGGGGTAAGGACTGAAGCTTTCTTT. Protein sequence: CASSPQGVRTEAFF.

This clone was observed once. CDR3 in DNA: TGTGCCAGCAGCTTGTGGGCAGCCGATACGCAGTATTTT. Its translation is CASSLWAADTQYF. This rearrangement joins TRBV5-8 to TRBJ2-3; D not certain. V lost 1 base to trimming and J lost 6 bases, with 9 bases between them. The CDR3 is 13 residues long. Looked up from germline, CDR1 is SGHTS and CDR2 is YDEGEE.